This T cell receptor beta chain comes out of a study of blood T cell repertoires in COVID-19. Across the study: Spain, Italy and the United States supplied samples that represented acute and convalescent COVID-19. T cells, B-cell-depleted T cells, or PBMCs provided the cDNA or gDNA that served as material.

CDR3 length equals 14 residues. Germline-derived CDR1 and CDR2 are KGHSH and LQKENI. Trimming left V 3 bases short and J 3 bases short, with 11 bases between. Authors' analysis steps: Amplification of reference gene primers provided the estimated nucleated cell counts. Sequencing used immunoSEQ multiplex PCR; TCRdb keeps in-frame clones, though not all of them. V, J and clone size were drawn from that table, and D and trimming were deduced from the DNA. The data show over 85,000 clones, approximately 90% seen once. The sequence was obtained from a human donor with active COVID-19. The donor label of this sample is uncertain. The rearrangement uses TRBV18 and TRBJ1-1, with D unclear. Sequencing input: peripheral blood. The CDR3 sequence is CASSPGGLDTEAFF. The CDR3 DNA is TGTGCCAGCTCACCCGGTGGGCTGGACACTGAAGCTTTCTTT.